The 29 T cell receptor beta chains below all came from one sample that was sequenced in a study of blood T cells in healthy people across ages. Sample-barcoded 5' priming and a J-beta primer mix drove a second PCR of 7 to 11 cycles. One entry per CDR3 protein results from TCRdb running MiXCR on the 5' RACE reads. The sample consists of hundreds of thousands of distinct CDR3 sequences, about 62% of them appearing once. The sequenced sample consisted of blood. The receptors were sampled from a man in his thirties or forties in good health.

The V call is TRBV30, the J call TRBJ1-5, with D maybe TRBD1 (5 bases). Germline CDR1 is GTSNPN and CDR2 is SVGIG (reference sequence). This CDR3 region has 13 residues. V gave up 3 bases and J gave up 7 bases, with 13 bases separating them. CDR3 amino acids: CAWSAGWGQPQHF. In nucleotides, the CDR3 is TGTGCCTGGAGCGCAGGGTGGGGGCAGCCCCAGCATTTT. The full variable domain, rest sourced from reference TRBV30 and TRBJ1-5, is SQTIHQWPATLVQPVGSPLSLECTVEGTSNPNLYWYRQAAGRGLQLLFYSVGIGQISSEVPQNLSASRPQDRQFILSSKKLLLSDSGFYLCAWSAGWGQPQHFGDGTRLSIL.

Concerning this clonotype itself: Given a much more abundant clone one base away, this may be a read error. The V and J genes are TRBV9 and TRBJ2-7; maybe TRBD2 (6 bases). The CDR3 runs to 15 residues. The V and J ends lost 6 bases and 7 bases respectively, with 23 bases between them. Germline V lookup: CDR1 SGDLS, CDR2 YYNGEE. The CDR3 region has the DNA TGTGCCAGCACTCGCGGCGGGGCTGGATCTGCTGAGCAGTACTTC. This encodes CASTRGGAGSAEQYF.

The chain employs TRBV5-5 and TRBJ1-4, with 8 nucleotides matching TRBD1. CDR1 SGHKS and CDR2 YYEKEE come from the germline V gene (reference sequence). V shed 1 base and J 8 bases; nucleotides not matched to a gene: 10. The CDR3 contains 16 residues. The CDR3 is CASSLRTGQVNEKLFF. Here the CDR3 DNA reads TGTGCCAGCAGCTTGCGTACGGGACAGGTGAACGAAAAACTGTTTTTT. Supplemented by reference TRBV5-5 and TRBJ1-4, the full variable domain reads DAGVTQSPTHLIKTRGQQVTLRCSPISGHKSVSWYQQVLGQGPQFIFQYYEKEERGRGNFPDRFSARQFPNYSSELNVNALLLGDSALYLCASSLRTGQVNEKLFFGSGTQLSVL.

This clonotype has just a few counts. This chain joins TRBV7-2 and TRBJ2-7; 9 bases map to TRBD2. Near its end, the DNA agrees better with TRBJ2-5, so the J call may be wrong. The CDR3 length is 16 residues. The germline V gene encodes CDR1 SGHTA and CDR2 FQGNSA. The chain's CDR3 is CASSLASGSWQETQYF. The CDR3 nucleotides are TGTGCCAGCAGCTTAGCTAGCGGGAGTTGGCAAGAGACCCAGTACTTC.

The V call is TRBV7-2, the J call TRBJ2-7; D possibly corresponds to TRBD1 (6 bases). Germline lookup yields CDR1 SGHTA and CDR2 FQGNSA. Between the trimmed V and J ends, which lost 4 bases and 4 bases, there was a span of 14 bases. The CDR3 consists of 14 residues. The CDR3 sequence is CASSSPGTPYEQYF. CDR3 DNA: TGTGCCAGCAGCTCCCCCGGGACACCTTACGAGCAGTACTTC.

On this clonotype: One end of the junction varies from germline; a read error may be responsible. In DNA form, the CDR3 reads TGTGTCAGCAGCGTAGGTGGGGTTGGGGCCAACGTCCTGACTTTC. It translates to CVSSVGGVGANVLTF. The chain uses TRBV9 and TRBJ2-6; no reliable D call. Germline V gene lookup returns CDR1 SGDLS and CDR2 YYNGEE. This CDR3 is built from 15 residues. The full variable domain, completed using reference TRBV9 and TRBJ2-6, is DSGVTQTPKHLITATGQRVTLRCSPRSGDLSVYWYQQSLDQGLQFLIQYYNGEERAKGNILERFSAQQFPDLHSELNLSSLELGDSALYFCVSSVGGVGANVLTFGAGSRLTVL.

The chain employs TRBV6-2 or TRBV6-3 and TRBJ2-7; D gene ambiguous. The germline gives CDR1 MNHEY, CDR2 SVGEGT. Trimming left V 6 bases short and J 3 bases short, with 18 bases between. CDR3 size: 15 residues. CDR3 sequence reads: CASSQADHSYYEQYF. The CDR3 coding sequence is TGTGCCAGCAGCCAGGCGGACCACTCCTACTACGAGCAGTACTTC.

The chain combines TRBV29-1 with TRBJ1-1; TRBD1 matches at 7 bases. From germline, CDR1 is SQVTM and CDR2 ANQGSEA. This CDR3 is built from 14 residues. J was trimmed by 4 bases and V by 3 bases; bases with no gene match: 8. The CDR3 DNA follows: TGCAGCGTTGAGCGACAGGGAGGCTCCACTGAAGCTTTCTTT. This encodes CSVERQGGSTEAFF.

The rearrangement uses TRBV5-1 and TRBJ1-6; D is perhaps TRBD1 (6 bases). Trimming took off 2 bases at V and 7 bases at J, with 22 bases between the two ends. The CDR3 extends over 18 amino acids. In germline, CDR1 is SGHRS, CDR2 YFSETQ. CDR3 sequence reads: CASSFLDLGGTVNSPLHF. CDR3 DNA sequence: TGCGCCAGCAGCTTCCTGGACTTGGGGGGCACTGTGAATTCACCCCTCCACTTT. The full variable domain, rest sourced from reference TRBV5-1 and TRBJ1-6, is KAGVTQTPRYLIKTRGQQVTLSCSPISGHRSVSWYQQTPGQGLQFLFEYFSETQRNKGNFPGRFSGRQFSNSRSEMNVSTLELGDSALYLCASSFLDLGGTVNSPLHFGNGTRLTVT.

The genes are TRBV29-1 and TRBJ1-2, with unresolved D. The germline V and J ends were trimmed by 4 bases and 6 bases, with 18 bases remaining between them. The CDR3 contains 14 residues. The germline V gene encodes CDR1 SQVTM and CDR2 ANQGSEA. The CDR3 DNA reads TGCAGCGTTGTGCCCCCTGGCGCAGAGGATGGCTACACCTTC. Its translation is CSVVPPGAEDGYTF.

CDR3 in DNA: TGTGCCAGCAGTTACGCGGGGGATGGGAGATATGGCTACACCTTC. Translating gives CASSYAGDGRYGYTF. The rearrangement links TRBV6-1 to TRBJ1-2, with D possibly matching TRBD1 (5 bases). Germline CDR1 and CDR2: MNHNS and SASEGT. Trimming removed 5 bases at V and 5 bases at J, with 18 bases between. The CDR3 sequence is 15 residues long.

This clonotype was seen a few times. Here the CDR3 reads CSVGGPQVYEQYF. In DNA, the CDR3 is TGCAGCGTTGGGGGACCCCAGGTCTACGAGCAGTACTTC. V is TRBV29-1 and J is TRBJ2-7, with D perhaps matching TRBD1 or TRBD2 (5 bases each). Germline CDR1 reads SQVTM; CDR2 reads ANQGSEA. The V end was cut by 4 bases, the J end by 3 bases, with 13 bases between. CDR3 length: 13 amino acids.

The CDR3 bases are TGTGCCAGCAGTTATCGTCGAGGAGCTGGGGCCAACGTCCTGACTTTC. Amino acids: CASSYRRGAGANVLTF. V usage is TRBV6-5 and J usage is TRBJ2-6, with no clear D. Germline V CDR1 and CDR2: MNHEY, SVGAGI. The CDR3 runs to 16 residues. V gave up 3 bases and J gave up 2 bases, with 11 bases separating them.

This clonotype showed up just a few times. The chain joins TRBV6-4 to TRBJ2-1, with 10 bases lining up with TRBD2. CDR3 length equals 14 residues. Germline V gene sequence: CDR1 MRHNA, CDR2 SNTAGT. V was pared by 6 bases and J by 7 bases, with 6 bases of the junction left unmatched. The CDR3 loop reads CASSLAGDGNEQFF. CDR3 DNA sequence: TGTGCCAGCAGCCTAGCGGGGGATGGGAATGAGCAGTTCTTC.

This clonotype was detected a few times. In DNA, the CDR3 is TGTGCCAGCAGCGCCACAGGTACAAGTAGCCAAGAGACCCAGTACTTC. This translates into CASSATGTSSQETQYF. The rearrangement joins TRBV9 to TRBJ2-5, with D perhaps matching TRBD1 (5 bases). The V end was cut by 3 bases, the J end by 1 base, with 16 bases between. Germline V CDR1 and CDR2: SGDLS, YYNGEE. The CDR3 sequence is 16 residues long.

The chain combines TRBV10-2 with TRBJ1-4; D unresolved. The CDR3 is 14 amino acids. Per the germline V gene, CDR1 is WSHSY and CDR2 is SAAADI. The ends were cut back, 6 bases at V and 7 bases at J, with 15 bases in the middle. The chain's CDR3 is CASSTLVFGEKLFF. The CDR3 DNA sequence: TGCGCCAGCAGCACTTTGGTATTCGGTGAAAAACTGTTTTTT.

This chain links TRBV6-5 with TRBJ2-1; D is undetermined. V was clipped by 0 bases and J by 1 base, with 13 bases between them. Germline lookup yields CDR1 MNHEY and CDR2 SVGAGI. The CDR3 consists of 17 residues. The CDR3 coding sequence is TGTGCCAGCAGTTACTCGCGGTTAGGATCGTCCTACAATGAGCAGTTCTTC. Encoded protein: CASSYSRLGSSYNEQFF.

The rearrangement joins TRBV13 to TRBJ2-7, with D perhaps TRBD1 (6 bases). CDR3 length equals 14 residues. Trimming left V 5 bases short and J 5 bases short, with 16 bases between. The germline CDR1 and CDR2 sequences are PRHDT and FYEKMQ (reference sequence). The CDR3 loop reads CASSHQVGGDEQYF. The CDR3 coding sequence is TGTGCCAGCAGCCACCAAGTAGGGGGTGACGAGCAGTACTTC.

The sample holds a few counts of this clonotype. The chain links TRBV25-1 to TRBJ1-1; D is ambiguous. The germline V and J ends were trimmed by 4 bases and 4 bases, with 10 bases remaining between them. The CDR3 runs 13 residues. Germline V gene sequence: CDR1 MGHDK, CDR2 SYGVNS. The CDR3 sequence is CASSVEHLTEAFF. The DNA for the CDR3 is TGTGCCAGCAGTGTCGAACACCTCACTGAAGCTTTCTTT. Variable domain in full (rest from reference TRBV25-1 and TRBJ1-1): EADIYQTPRYLVIGTGKKITLECSQTMGHDKMYWYQQDPGMELHLIHYSYGVNSTEKGDLSSESTVSRIRTEHFPLTLESARPSHTSQYLCASSVEHLTEAFFGQGTRLTVV.

This chain uses TRBV6-6 with TRBJ2-7; D not resolved. CDR1 is MNHNY and CDR2 is SVGAGI in the germline V gene (reference sequence). V lost 5 bases, J lost 0 bases, and 17 bases lay in between. The CDR3 is 16 amino acids. CDR3 sequence (DNA): TGTGCCAGCAGTCGCACACGGCCGGCAGACTCCTACGAGCAGTACTTC. This encodes CASSRTRPADSYEQYF.

CDR3 bases: TGCGCCAGCAGCCAAGAACAGGGGATAAGCAATGAGCAGTTCTTC. It codes for CASSQEQGISNEQFF. The gene calls are TRBV4-3 and TRBJ2-1; 7 nucleotides agree with TRBD1. CDR1 LGHNA and CDR2 YSLEER come from the germline V gene. The CDR3 extends over 15 amino acids. V dropped 0 bases and J dropped 6; count of bases not matched to a gene: 5.

This clonotype has just one count. V and J are TRBV7-2 and TRBJ2-1, with unresolved D. V was clipped by 2 bases and J by 4 bases, with 6 bases between them. The CDR3 is 13 amino acids. The V gene's germline CDR1 is SGHTA and CDR2 FQGNSA. The CDR3 coding sequence is TGTGCCAGCAGCTTACAGGATTACAATGAGCAGTTCTTC. Translation: CASSLQDYNEQFF.

V is TRBV9 and J is TRBJ2-3; 8 positions agree with TRBD2. Losses at the gene ends were 0 bases for V and 0 bases for J; bases not matched to a gene: 9. The CDR3 extends over 18 amino acids. The germline gives CDR1 SGDLS, CDR2 YYNGEE. The CDR3 coding sequence is TGTGCCAGCAGCGTAGATGGTGGGTCTAGCGGGAGCACAGATACGCAGTATTTT. Its translation is CASSVDGGSSGSTDTQYF. The whole variable domain, remainder taken from reference TRBV9 and TRBJ2-3, is DSGVTQTPKHLITATGQRVTLRCSPRSGDLSVYWYQQSLDQGLQFLIQYYNGEERAKGNILERFSAQQFPDLHSELNLSSLELGDSALYFCASSVDGGSSGSTDTQYFGPGTRLTVL.

This chain links TRBV20-1 with TRBJ1-5; 7 positions match TRBD1. From germline, CDR1 is DFQATT and CDR2 SNEGSKA (reference sequence). V was pared by 6 bases and J by 4 bases, with 9 bases of the junction left unmatched. The CDR3 runs 14 residues. The CDR3 coding sequence is TGCAGTGCGGCCTGGACAGGCTCAAATCAGCCCCAGCATTTT. Its translation is CSAAWTGSNQPQHF.

The CDR3 DNA sequence: TGTGCCAGCAGCCCTTCAGCGGCGGGGAACAATGAGCAGTTCTTC. This codes for CASSPSAAGNNEQFF. The chain combines TRBV3-1 with TRBJ2-1; maybe TRBD2 (6 bases). V was shortened by 4 bases and J by 5 bases, with 15 bases between the two germline ends. The germline V gene encodes CDR1 LGHDT and CDR2 YNNKEL (reference sequence). The CDR3 has 15 amino acids.

V gene TRBV15 combines with J gene TRBJ2-5; no definite D call. The V end lost 1 base, the J end lost 0 bases, and 6 bases lay between the germline ends. The CDR3 runs to 14 residues. CDR1 and CDR2 (germline): LNHNV, YYDKDF (reference sequence). The CDR3 loop reads CATSRVVYQETQYF. The CDR3 coding sequence is TGTGCCACCAGCAGAGTTGTCTACCAAGAGACCCAGTACTTC.

This clonotype appeared a few times. The chain has TRBV7-8 and TRBJ1-2; 10 nucleotides align to TRBD1. V was clipped by 5 bases and J by 8 bases; unmatched bases: 11. The CDR3 sequence is 15 residues long. CDR1 is SGHVS and CDR2 is FQNEAQ in the germline V gene. For the CDR3, the DNA is TGTGCCAGCAGCCGAACCGGAGGGACAGGGGTCGGCTACACCTTC. Protein: CASSRTGGTGVGYTF.

The chain employs TRBV21-1 and TRBJ1-5; TRBD1 reflects the table's D call only, with no check against the DNA. TRBV21-1 is listed as a pseudogene. The CDR3 has 15 residues. The CDR3 protein is CASTWDSWCNQPQHF. The DNA for the CDR3 is TGTGCCAGCACGTGGGACAGTTGGTGCAATCAGCCCCAGCATTTT.

This clonotype was observed many times. The chain has TRBV6-1 and TRBJ2-3; D is unclear. This CDR3 has 14 residues. CDR1 is MNHNS and CDR2 is SASEGT in the germline V gene. V was trimmed by 7 bases and J by 6 bases, leaving 17 bases between them. This CDR3 reads CASKEVAARDTQYF. The CDR3 nucleotides read TGTGCCAGCAAGGAAGTCGCCGCTCGGGATACGCAGTATTTT.